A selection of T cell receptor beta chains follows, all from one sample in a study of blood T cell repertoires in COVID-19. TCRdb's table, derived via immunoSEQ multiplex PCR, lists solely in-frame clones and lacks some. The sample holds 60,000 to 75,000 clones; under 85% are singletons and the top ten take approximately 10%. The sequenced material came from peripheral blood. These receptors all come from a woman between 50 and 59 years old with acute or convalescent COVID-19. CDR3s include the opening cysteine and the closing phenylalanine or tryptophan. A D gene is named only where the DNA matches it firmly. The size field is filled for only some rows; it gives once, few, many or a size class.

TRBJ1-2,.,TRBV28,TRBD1,CASSTRQGALYGYTF,TGTGCCAGCAGTACCCGACAGGGGGCATTATATGGCTACACCTTC
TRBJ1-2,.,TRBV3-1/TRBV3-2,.,CASSHLGGYTF,TGTGCCAGCAGCCATCTCGGGGGCTACACCTTC
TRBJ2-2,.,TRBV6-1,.,CASSERGRGVPGELFF,TGTGCCAGCAGTGAAAGAGGCAGGGGGGTCCCCGGGGAGCTGTTTTTT
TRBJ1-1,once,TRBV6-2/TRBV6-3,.,CASSYSHLRWNTEAFF,TGTGCCAGCAGTTACTCGCACCTGCGGTGGAACACTGAAGCTTTCTTT
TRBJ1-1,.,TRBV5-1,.,CASSFDGRNTEAFF,TGCGCCAGCAGCTTTGACGGGAGGAACACTGAAGCTTTCTTT
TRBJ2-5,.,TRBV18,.,CASSPPGLKQETQYF,TGTGCCAGCTCACCACCGGGGCTTAAACAAGAGACCCAGTACTTC
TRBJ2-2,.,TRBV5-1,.,CASSDLGRGATGELFF,TGCGCCAGCAGCGACCTGGGCCGGGGGGCCACCGGGGAGCTGTTTTTT
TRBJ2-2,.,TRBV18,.,CASSPPGGAANTGELFF,TGTGCCAGCTCACCACCTGGTGGGGCCGCGAACACCGGGGAGCTGTTTTTT
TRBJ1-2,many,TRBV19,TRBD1,CASRGQAYGYTF,TGTGCCAGTAGGGGACAGGCCTATGGCTACACCTTC
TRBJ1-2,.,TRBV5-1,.,CASSVGVANYGYTF,TGCGCCAGCAGCGTAGGGGTAGCTAACTATGGCTACACCTTC
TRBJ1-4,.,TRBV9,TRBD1,CASSSPDRGNEKLFF,TGTGCCAGCAGCTCACCAGACAGGGGAAATGAAAAACTGTTTTTT
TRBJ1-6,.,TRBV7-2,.,CASSAGPSPNSPLHF,TGTGCCAGCAGCGCGGGACCGTCACCCAATTCACCCCTCCACTTT
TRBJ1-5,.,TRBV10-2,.,CASRPGGNQPQHF,TGCGCCAGCAGGCCAGGGGGCAATCAGCCCCAGCATTTT
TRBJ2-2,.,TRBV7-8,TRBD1,CASSLPGQGWTGELFF,TGTGCCAGCAGCTTACCAGGACAGGGCTGGACCGGGGAGCTGTTTTTT
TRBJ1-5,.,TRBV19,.,CASSIDRQPQHF,TGTGCCAGTAGTATAGATAGACAGCCCCAGCATTTT
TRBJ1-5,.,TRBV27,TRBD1,CASRYRGNQPQHF,TGTGCCAGCAGGTACAGGGGGAATCAGCCCCAGCATTTT
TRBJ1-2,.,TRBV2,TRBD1,CASNRDRGDYYGYTF,TGTGCCAGCAACCGAGACAGGGGAGACTACTATGGCTACACCTTC
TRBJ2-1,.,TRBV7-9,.,CASRISFVSGNEQFF,TGTGCCAGCAGGATTAGTTTCGTATCGGGGAATGAGCAGTTCTTC
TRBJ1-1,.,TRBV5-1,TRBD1,CASSTGGNTEAFF,TGCGCCAGCAGCACAGGGGGGAACACTGAAGCTTTCTTT
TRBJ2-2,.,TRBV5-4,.,CASLGQNTGELFF,TGTGCCAGCTTGGGACAGAACACCGGGGAGCTGTTTTTT
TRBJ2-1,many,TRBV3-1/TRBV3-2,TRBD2,CASSQAGGSYNEQFF,TGTGCCAGCAGCCAAGCGGGAGGCTCCTACAATGAGCAGTTCTTC
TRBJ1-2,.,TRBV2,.,CASQRVGADGYTF,TGTGCCAGTCAAAGGGTAGGGGCGGATGGCTACACCTTC
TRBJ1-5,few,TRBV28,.,CASSSSARQINQPQHF,TGTGCCAGCAGTTCGTCCGCGAGACAGATAAATCAGCCCCAGCATTTT
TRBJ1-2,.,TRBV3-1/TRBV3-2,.,CASTLGGTYGYTF,TGTGCCAGCACCCTCGGGGGAACCTATGGCTACACCTTC
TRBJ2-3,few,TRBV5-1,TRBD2,CASMISGGATDTQYF,TGCGCCAGCATGATTAGCGGGGGGGCAACAGATACGCAGTATTTT
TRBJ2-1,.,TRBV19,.,CASSIASFDEQFF,TGTGCCAGTAGTATCGCCAGTTTTGATGAGCAGTTCTTC
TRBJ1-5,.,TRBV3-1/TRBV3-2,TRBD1,CASSQENRGTESNQPQHF,TGTGCCAGCAGCCAAGAAAATCGAGGGACAGAAAGCAATCAGCCCCAGCATTTT
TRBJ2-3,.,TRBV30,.,CAWSGQGSRADTQYF,TGTGCCTGGAGTGGGCAGGGAAGTAGGGCAGATACGCAGTATTTT
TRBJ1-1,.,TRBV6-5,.,CASSLLGEAFF,TGTGCCAGCAGCCTCCTCGGTGAAGCTTTCTTT
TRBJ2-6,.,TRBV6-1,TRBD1,CASSDDRGTGANVLTF,TGTGCCAGCAGTGACGACAGGGGGACCGGGGCCAACGTCCTGACTTTC
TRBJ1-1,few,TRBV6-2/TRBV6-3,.,CASSYSGSDRAFF,TGTGCCAGCAGTTACTCGGGTTCTGACAGAGCTTTCTTT
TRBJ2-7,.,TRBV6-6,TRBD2,CASSQKAGAAGYEQYF,TGTGCCAGCAGTCAGAAAGCGGGAGCCGCTGGCTACGAGCAGTACTTC
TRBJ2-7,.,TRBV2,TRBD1,CASSLRDSSYEQYF,TGTGCCAGCAGTCTACGGGACAGCTCCTACGAGCAGTACTTC
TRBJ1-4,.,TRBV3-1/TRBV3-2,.,CASSQKGVWEKLFF,TGTGCCAGCAGCCAAAAGGGGGTTTGGGAAAAACTGTTTTTT
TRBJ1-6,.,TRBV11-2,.,CASSLAAGGNSPLHF,TGTGCCAGCAGCTTGGCAGCCGGGGGTAATTCACCCCTCCACTTT
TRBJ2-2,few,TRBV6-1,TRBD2,CASSELAGVRTGELFF,TGTGCCAGCAGTGAACTAGCGGGAGTACGGACCGGGGAGCTGTTTTTT
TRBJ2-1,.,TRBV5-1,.,CASSLGPPGFNEQFF,TGCGCCAGCAGCTTGGGGCCCCCGGGTTTCAATGAGCAGTTCTTC
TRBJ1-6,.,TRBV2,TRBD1,CASRGQGGTWVNNSPLHF,TGTGCCAGCAGGGGACAGGGGGGGACTTGGGTTAATAATTCACCCCTCCACTTT
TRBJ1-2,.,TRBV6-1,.,CASSEGPNYGYTF,TGTGCCAGCAGTGAAGGGCCTAACTATGGCTACACCTTC
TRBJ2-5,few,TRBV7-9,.,CASSAPERAEETQYF,TGTGCCAGCAGCGCCCCGGAACGAGCGGAAGAGACCCAGTACTTC
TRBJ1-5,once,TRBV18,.,CASSPQGQSNQPQHF,TGTGCCAGCTCACCGCAAGGACAGAGCAATCAGCCCCAGCATTTT
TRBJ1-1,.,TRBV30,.,CAWTGVAGANTEAFF,TGTGCCTGGACCGGTGTCGCAGGGGCGAACACTGAAGCTTTCTTT
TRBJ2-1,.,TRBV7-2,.,CASITASPYNEQFF,TGTGCCAGCATCACAGCTAGCCCCTACAATGAGCAGTTCTTC
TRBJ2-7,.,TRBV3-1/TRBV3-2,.,CASSIQDAEQYF,TGTGCCAGCAGCATACAGGATGCCGAGCAGTACTTC
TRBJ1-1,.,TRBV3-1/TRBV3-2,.,CASSQGTGLTEAFF,TGTGCCAGCAGCCAAGGAACAGGGCTGACTGAAGCTTTCTTT
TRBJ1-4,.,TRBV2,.,CASSAHSQRNEKLFF,TGTGCCAGCAGTGCCCATAGCCAGCGAAATGAAAAACTGTTTTTT
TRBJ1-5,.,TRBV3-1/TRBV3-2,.,CASSQTGGNQPQHF,TGTGCCAGCAGCCAGACAGGCGGCAATCAGCCCCAGCATTTT
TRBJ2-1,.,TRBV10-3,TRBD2,CAIGTSGKYEQFF,TGTGCCATCGGGACTAGCGGGAAATATGAGCAGTTCTTC
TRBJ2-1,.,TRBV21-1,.,CASRGFDRSQDSYNEQFF,TGTGCCAGCAGGGGATTCGACAGGTCTCAAGACTCCTACAATGAGCAGTTCTTC